Listed below are T cell receptor beta chains from one sample, sequenced in a study of blood T cell repertoires in COVID-19. Assay used: immunoSEQ multiplex PCR; TCRdb lists only in-frame clones, some missing. Here the sample spans approximately 70,000 clones, around 87% being singletons. Sequenced: peripheral blood. These receptors all come from a man aged 45-60 years with active COVID-19. CDR3s include the opening cysteine and the closing phenylalanine or tryptophan. The D gene is left open where the match is weak. Rows may omit the clone size; those that give it use once, few, many or a size class.

CDR3aa | CDR3nt | j_gene | v_gene | abundance | d_gene
CASSQTGWERETQYF | TGTGCCAGTAGTCAGACAGGTTGGGAAAGGGAGACCCAGTACTTC | TRBJ2-5 | TRBV19 | once | -
CASSLGGLVYEQYF | TGCGCCAGCTCGCTCGGGGGTTTAGTGTACGAGCAGTACTTC | TRBJ2-7 | TRBV5-1 | - | -
CASSFGGRETQYF | TGTGCCAGCAGTTTTGGCGGGCGGGAGACCCAGTACTTC | TRBJ2-5 | TRBV28 | - | -
CASGLATGQGGGELFF | TGTGCTAGTGGTTTGGCCACGGGACAGGGGGGCGGGGAGCTGTTTTTT | TRBJ2-2 | TRBV12-5 | - | TRBD1
CASSLGGPTYEQYF | TGTGCCAGCAGCTTAGGAGGTCCTACTTACGAGCAGTACTTC | TRBJ2-7 | TRBV11-2 | - | -
CASSYSRDSRLYGYTF | TGTGCCAGCAGTTACTCCCGGGACAGTCGTCTTTATGGCTACACCTTC | TRBJ1-2 | TRBV6-2/TRBV6-3 | - | TRBD1
CASSSRTGYNEQFF | TGTGCCAGCAGCTCCCGGACAGGGTACAATGAGCAGTTCTTC | TRBJ2-1 | TRBV11-2 | once | TRBD1
CASSKGTSGYQETQYF | TGCGCCAGCAGCAAAGGGACTAGCGGGTACCAAGAGACCCAGTACTTC | TRBJ2-5 | TRBV4-3 | - | TRBD2
CASSYFSSGSYNEQFF | TGTGCCAGCAGTTACTTTTCTAGCGGCTCCTACAATGAGCAGTTCTTC | TRBJ2-1 | TRBV6-5 | - | TRBD2
CASSQTGPQETQYF | TGCGCCAGCAGTCAGACAGGGCCCCAAGAGACCCAGTACTTC | TRBJ2-5 | TRBV5-1 | - | TRBD1
CASSLAAGTQYF | TGCGCCAGCAGCTTGGCGGCGGGTACCCAGTACTTC | TRBJ2-5 | TRBV5-1 | - | -
CASDRGRWNQPQHF | TGTGCCAGTGACAGGGGGCGATGGAATCAGCCCCAGCATTTT | TRBJ1-5 | TRBV28 | - | TRBD1
CASSRGRQGGMPQHF | TGTGCCAGTAGTCGGGGGAGACAGGGGGGGATGCCCCAGCATTTT | TRBJ1-5 | TRBV19 | - | TRBD1
CASSQPDSPHQPQHF | TGCGCCAGCAGCCAACCAGACAGCCCCCATCAGCCCCAGCATTTT | TRBJ1-5 | TRBV4-1 | many | -
CASSFRGTTDTQYF | TGTGCCAGCAGTTTCCGGGGGACCACAGATACGCAGTATTTT | TRBJ2-3 | TRBV28 | - | -